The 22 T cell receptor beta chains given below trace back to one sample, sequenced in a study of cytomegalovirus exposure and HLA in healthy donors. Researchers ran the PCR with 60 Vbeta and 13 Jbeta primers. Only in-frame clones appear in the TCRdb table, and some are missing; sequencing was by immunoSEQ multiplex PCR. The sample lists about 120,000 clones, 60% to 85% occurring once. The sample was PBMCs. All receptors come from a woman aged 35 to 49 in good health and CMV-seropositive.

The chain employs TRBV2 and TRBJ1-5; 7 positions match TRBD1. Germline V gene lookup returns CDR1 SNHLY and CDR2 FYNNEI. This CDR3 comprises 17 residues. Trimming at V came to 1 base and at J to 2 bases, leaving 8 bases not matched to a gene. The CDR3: CASSEGETGAGNQPQHF. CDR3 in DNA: TGTGCCAGCAGTGAAGGAGAAACAGGGGCGGGCAATCAGCCCCAGCATTTT.

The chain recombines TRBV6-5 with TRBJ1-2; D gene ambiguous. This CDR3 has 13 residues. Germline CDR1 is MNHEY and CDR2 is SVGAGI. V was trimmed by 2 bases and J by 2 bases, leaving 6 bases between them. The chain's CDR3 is CASSYDKNYGYTF. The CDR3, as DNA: TGTGCCAGCAGTTACGACAAAAACTATGGCTACACCTTC.

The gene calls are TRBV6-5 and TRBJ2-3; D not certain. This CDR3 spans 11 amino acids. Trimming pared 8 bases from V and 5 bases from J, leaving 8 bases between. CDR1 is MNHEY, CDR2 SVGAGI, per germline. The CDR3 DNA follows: TGTGCCAGCCGTCGAGGAGATACGCAGTATTTT. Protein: CASRRGDTQYF.

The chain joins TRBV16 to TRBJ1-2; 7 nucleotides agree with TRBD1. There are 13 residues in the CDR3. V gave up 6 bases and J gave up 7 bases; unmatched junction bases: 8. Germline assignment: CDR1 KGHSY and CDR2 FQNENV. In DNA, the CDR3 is TGTGCCAGCAGACATCGGACAGGTTCTGGCTACACCTTC. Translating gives CASRHRTGSGYTF.

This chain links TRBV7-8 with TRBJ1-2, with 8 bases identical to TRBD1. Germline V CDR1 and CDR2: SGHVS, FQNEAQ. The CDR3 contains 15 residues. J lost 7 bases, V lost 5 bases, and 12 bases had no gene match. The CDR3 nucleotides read TGTGCCAGCAGCCCTTATAACGACAGGGGATTTGGCTACACCTTC. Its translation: CASSPYNDRGFGYTF. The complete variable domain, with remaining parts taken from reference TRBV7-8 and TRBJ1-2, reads GAGVSQSPRYKVAKRGQDVALRCDPISGHVSLFWYQQALGQGPEFLTYFQNEAQLDKSGLPSDRFFAERPEGSVSTLKIQRTQQEDSAVYLCASSPYNDRGFGYTFGSGTRLTVV.

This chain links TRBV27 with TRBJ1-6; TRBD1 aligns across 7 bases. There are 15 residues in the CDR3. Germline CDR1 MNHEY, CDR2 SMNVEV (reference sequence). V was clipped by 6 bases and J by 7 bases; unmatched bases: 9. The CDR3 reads CASRNPDRMNSPLHF. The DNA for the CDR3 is TGTGCCAGCAGAAACCCGGACAGGATGAATTCACCCCTCCACTTT.

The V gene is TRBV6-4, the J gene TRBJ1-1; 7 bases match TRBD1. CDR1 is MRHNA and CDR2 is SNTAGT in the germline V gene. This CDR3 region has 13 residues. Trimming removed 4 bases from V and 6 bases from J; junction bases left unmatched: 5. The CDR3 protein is CASSARGLSEAFF. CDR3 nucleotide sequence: TGTGCCAGCAGTGCCAGGGGGTTATCTGAAGCTTTCTTT.

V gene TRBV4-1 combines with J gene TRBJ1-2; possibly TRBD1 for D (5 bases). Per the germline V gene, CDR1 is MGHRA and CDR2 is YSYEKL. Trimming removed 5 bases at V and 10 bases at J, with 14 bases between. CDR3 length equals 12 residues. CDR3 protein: CASSNFGHHYTF. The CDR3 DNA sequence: TGCGCCAGCAGCAACTTCGGACACCACTACACCTTC.

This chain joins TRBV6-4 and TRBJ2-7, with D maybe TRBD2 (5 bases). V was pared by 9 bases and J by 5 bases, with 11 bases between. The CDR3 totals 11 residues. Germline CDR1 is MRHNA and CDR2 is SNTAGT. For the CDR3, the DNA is TGTGCCAGAAGGCTGAGGGACGAGCAGTACTTC. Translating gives CARRLRDEQYF.

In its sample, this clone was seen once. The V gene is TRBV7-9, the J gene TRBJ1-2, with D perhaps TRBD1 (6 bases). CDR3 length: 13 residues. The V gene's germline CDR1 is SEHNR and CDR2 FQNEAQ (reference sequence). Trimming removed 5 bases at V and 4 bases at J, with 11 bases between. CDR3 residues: CASSREGVYGYTF. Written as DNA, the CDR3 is TGTGCCAGCAGCCGAGAGGGGGTCTATGGCTACACCTTC. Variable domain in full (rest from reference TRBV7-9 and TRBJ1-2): DTGVSQNPRHKITKRGQNVTFRCDPISEHNRLYWYRQTLGQGPEFLTYFQNEAQLEKSRLLSDRFSAERPKGSFSTLEIQRTEQGDSAMYLCASSREGVYGYTFGSGTRLTVV.

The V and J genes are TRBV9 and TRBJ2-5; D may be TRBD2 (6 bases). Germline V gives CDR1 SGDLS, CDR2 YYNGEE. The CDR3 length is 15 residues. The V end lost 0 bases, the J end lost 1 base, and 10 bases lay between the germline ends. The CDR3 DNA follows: TGTGCCAGCAGCGTAGGAGGACTACGCCAAGAGACCCAGTACTTC. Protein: CASSVGGLRQETQYF.

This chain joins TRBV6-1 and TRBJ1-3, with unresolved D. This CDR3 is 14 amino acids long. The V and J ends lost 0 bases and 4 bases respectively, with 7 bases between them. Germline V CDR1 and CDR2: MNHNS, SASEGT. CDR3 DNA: TGTGCCAGCAGTGAAGCGGAACAGGGAAACACCATATATTTT. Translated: CASSEAEQGNTIYF.

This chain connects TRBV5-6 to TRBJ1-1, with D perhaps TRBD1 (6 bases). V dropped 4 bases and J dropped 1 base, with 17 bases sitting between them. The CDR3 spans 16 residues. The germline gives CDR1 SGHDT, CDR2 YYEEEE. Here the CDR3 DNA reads TGTGCCAGCAGCCCGTGGTTACAGGGTGAGAACACTGAAGCTTTCTTT. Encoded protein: CASSPWLQGENTEAFF.

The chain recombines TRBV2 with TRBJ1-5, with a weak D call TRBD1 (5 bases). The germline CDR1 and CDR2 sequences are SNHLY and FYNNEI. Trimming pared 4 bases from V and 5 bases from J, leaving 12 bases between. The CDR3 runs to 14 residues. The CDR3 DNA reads TGTGCCAGCAGTGTAGAGGTAGGGGATCAGCCCCAGCATTTT. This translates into CASSVEVGDQPQHF.

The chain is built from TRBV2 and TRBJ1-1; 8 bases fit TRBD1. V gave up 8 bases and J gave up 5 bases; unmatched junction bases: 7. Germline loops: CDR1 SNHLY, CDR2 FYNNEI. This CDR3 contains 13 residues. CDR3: CASQGQDVTEAFF. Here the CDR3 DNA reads TGTGCCAGCCAGGGACAGGATGTGACTGAAGCTTTCTTT.

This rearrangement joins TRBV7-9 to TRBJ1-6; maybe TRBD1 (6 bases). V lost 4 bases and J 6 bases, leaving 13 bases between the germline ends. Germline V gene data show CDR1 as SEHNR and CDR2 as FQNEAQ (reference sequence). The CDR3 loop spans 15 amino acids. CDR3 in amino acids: CASSSRQDPNSPLHF. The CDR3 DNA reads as TGTGCCAGCAGCTCCAGACAGGATCCTAATTCACCCCTCCACTTT.

The CDR3 DNA sequence: TGCGCCAGCAGCTTGGGTCCCGGGGGGCGGGAGACCCAGTACTTC. This gives the protein CASSLGPGGRETQYF. The V gene is TRBV5-1, the J gene TRBJ2-5, with D possibly TRBD2 on 7 matching bases. The CDR3 runs 15 residues. Per the germline V gene, CDR1 is SGHRS and CDR2 is YFSETQ. With 0 bases removed from V and 5 bases from J, the gap between germline ends came to 14 bases.

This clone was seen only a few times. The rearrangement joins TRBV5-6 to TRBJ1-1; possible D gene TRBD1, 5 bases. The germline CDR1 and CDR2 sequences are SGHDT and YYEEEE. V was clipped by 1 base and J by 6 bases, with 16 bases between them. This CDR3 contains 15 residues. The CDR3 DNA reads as TGTGCCAGCAGCTTGACAGGTATCCCAATTGCTGAAGCTTTCTTT. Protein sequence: CASSLTGIPIAEAFF.

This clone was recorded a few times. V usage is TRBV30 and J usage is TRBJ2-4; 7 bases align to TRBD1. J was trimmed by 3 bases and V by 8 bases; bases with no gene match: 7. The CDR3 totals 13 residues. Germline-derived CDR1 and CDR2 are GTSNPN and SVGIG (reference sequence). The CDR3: CAGSAGGKNIQYF. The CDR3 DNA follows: TGTGCCGGATCGGCAGGGGGCAAAAACATTCAGTACTTC.

CDR3 amino acids: CAWVLGGADTQYF. The CDR3 DNA sequence: TGTGCCTGGGTGCTAGGGGGGGCAGATACGCAGTATTTT. The V gene is TRBV30, the J gene TRBJ2-3; D may be TRBD2 (7 bases). Germline V CDR1 and CDR2: GTSNPN, SVGIG (reference sequence). The CDR3 extends over 13 amino acids. V was clipped by 5 bases and J by 4 bases, with 13 bases between them.

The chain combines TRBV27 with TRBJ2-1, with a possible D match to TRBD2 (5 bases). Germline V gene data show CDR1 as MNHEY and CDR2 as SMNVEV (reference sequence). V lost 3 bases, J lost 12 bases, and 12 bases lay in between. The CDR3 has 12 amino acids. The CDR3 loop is CASSFSSGLQFF. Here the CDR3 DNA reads TGTGCCAGCAGTTTTTCCTCGGGGTTGCAGTTCTTC.

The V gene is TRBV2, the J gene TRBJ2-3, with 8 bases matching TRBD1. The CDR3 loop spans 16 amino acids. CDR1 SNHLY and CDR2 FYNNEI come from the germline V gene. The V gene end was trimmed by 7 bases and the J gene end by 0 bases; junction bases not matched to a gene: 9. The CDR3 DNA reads TGTGCCAGCAAAATTAGGACAGGGCTTAGCACAGATACGCAGTATTTT. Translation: CASKIRTGLSTDTQYF.